These T cell receptor beta chains were read from a single sample in a study of blood T cell repertoires in COVID-19. Clones were sequenced by immunoSEQ multiplex PCR, and TCRdb holds only the in-frame ones, with some missing. The profile covers 80,000 to 100,000 clones, with over 65% appearing a single time and roughly 3.9% taken by the ten largest. The sequenced sample consisted of peripheral blood. These TCRs come from a man in his 70s with COVID-19, enrolled during active disease. Both conserved end residues are trimmed from each CDR3. Fields, in order: V gene, CDR3 protein.

>TRBV5-1
ASSLAAGERETQY
>TRBV5-4
ASSLPSGGTTDTQY
>TRBV19
ASSISGVGSYEQY
>TRBV30
AWSLFGAEAF
>TRBV6-2/TRBV6-3
ASSAGRLGTQY
>TRBV21-1
ASRDSLAKNIQY
>TRBV7-2
ASSLGPMNTEAF
>TRBV27
ASSLWRGHGELF
>TRBV6-5
ASSRTGTTYNEQF
>TRBV3-1/TRBV3-2
ASSQEVRNTEAF
>TRBV5-6
ASSLVGDGYT
>TRBV10-2
ASSEGLAPFRETQY
>TRBV5-5
ASSLATEYQETQY
>TRBV15
ATSRGLKRGSYNEQF
>TRBV7-2
ASSRGAGSYNEQF
>TRBV4-2
ASSQDMRRASRREEQY
>TRBV4-1
ASSQDRTGINEKLF
>TRBV28
ASSEPGQGIADTQY
>TRBV9
ASNRQGDPYEQY
>TRBV3-1/TRBV3-2
ASSQDTSRNTIY
>TRBV29-1
SAGKMGANTEAF
>TRBV20-1
TQDTPYEQY
>TRBV9
ASSSLGGNTGELF
>TRBV7-7
ASSLGQAGELF
>TRBV6-2/TRBV6-3
ASSYVAGGVTDTQY
>TRBV19
ASKFGPSTDTQY
>TRBV7-2
ASSPSRDSYEQY
>TRBV28
ASSRDRVLRYT
>TRBV6-5
ASGLAGSTDTQY
>TRBV11-2
ASSLGLRRTGELF
>TRBV19
ASIDRGSETQY
>TRBV19
ASSPRLTPSSYNEQF
>TRBV5-1
ASRREPNYNEQF
>TRBV27
ASSATSGQGHEKLF
>TRBV27
ASSPTLSRVEAF